The rows below give T cell receptor beta chains drawn from one sample of a study of shared clonotypes between healthy human individuals. Sequencing used immunoSEQ multiplex PCR; TCRdb keeps in-frame clones, though not all of them. The table lists 230,000 or so clones, about 69% of them singletons. Sequencing input: memory CD4+ T cells sorted from blood. The receptors originated from a man aged 30 to 45 in good health. Both conserved end residues are part of each CDR3. D genes are given only for firm matches. The size entry is marked missing in some rows and otherwise reads once, few, many or a size class.

TRBV6-1,.,.,TRBJ1-2,TGTGCCAGCAGTGAAGTGCGGTCAGGTCGCAGGGCCGGGCGCTACACCTTC,CASSEVRSGRRAGRYTF
TRBV7-7,.,.,TRBJ2-2,TGTGCTAGCAGCTTAGCTACCTCCGGGACTCCCGGCGCCGGGGAGCTGTTTTTT,CASSLATSGTPGAGELFF
TRBV4-1,.,.,TRBJ2-7,TGCGCCAGCAGCCAAGTGAGTAGAATCTACGAGCAGTACTTC,CASSQVSRIYEQYF
TRBV25-1,once,.,TRBJ2-7,TGTGCCAGCAGGAACGTCTACGAGCAGTACTTC,CASRNVYEQYF
TRBV6-5,.,.,TRBJ2-3,TGTGCCAGCAGTTACTCGGCCGGCACAGATACGCAGTATTTT,CASSYSAGTDTQYF
TRBV7-2,once,.,TRBJ2-1,TGTGCCAGCAGCTTTCGAGGGAGAGAATACAATGAGCAGTTCTTC,CASSFRGREYNEQFF
TRBV5-6,.,.,TRBJ2-7,TGTGCCAGCAGCTTGCTATCTAGAGGTTCCTACGAGCAGTACTTC,CASSLLSRGSYEQYF
TRBV13,.,TRBD2,TRBJ2-2,TGTGCCAGCAAGGGGCTAGCGGCAAGGGGGAACACCGGGGAGCTGTTTTTT,CASKGLAARGNTGELFF
TRBV18,.,.,TRBJ2-7,TGTGCCAGCTCACCAACACAGGGGACTGGGTACGAGCAGTACTTC,CASSPTQGTGYEQYF
TRBV27,.,.,TRBJ2-4,TGTGCCAGCAGTCCGAATGGGGGACCACAGTACTTC,CASSPNGGPQYF
TRBV28,few,TRBD1,TRBJ2-7,TGTGCCAGCGTATTGGACCCGGACAGGATTTACGAGCAGTACTTC,CASVLDPDRIYEQYF
TRBV28,.,.,TRBJ1-1,TGTGCCAGCAGTGCGTCAGGGGAGCTAGCTTTCTTT,CASSASGELAFF
TRBV2,once,.,TRBJ2-1,TGTGCCAGCAGTGTAGGGGAGGTCCTTGGGCAGTTCTTC,CASSVGEVLGQFF
TRBV14,.,.,TRBJ1-3,TGTGCCAGCAGCCCGAGGACGGCCGCTGGAAACACCATATATTTT,CASSPRTAAGNTIYF
TRBV5-5,few,TRBD1,TRBJ1-2,TGTGCCAGCAGCTTTTCAGGGGGCAATGGCTACACCTTC,CASSFSGGNGYTF
TRBV29-1,.,.,TRBJ2-3,TGCAGCGTTGAACCCGGGGCTAGCACAGATACGCAGTATTTT,CSVEPGASTDTQYF
TRBV9,once,.,TRBJ2-1,TGTGCCAGCAGCGTAGACCCATTAGACAATGAGCAGTTCTTC,CASSVDPLDNEQFF
TRBV5-1,.,.,TRBJ2-6,TGCGCCAGCAGCTTGACGGGCCAGCGCTCTGGGGCCAACGTCCTGACTTTC,CASSLTGQRSGANVLTF
TRBV4-3,.,.,TRBJ2-3,TGCGCCAGCAGCCAAGATGCAGGCACAGATACGCAGTATTTT,CASSQDAGTDTQYF
TRBV9,.,.,TRBJ2-3,TGTGCCAGCAGCGTAGCCGGACTATTCACAGATACGCAGTATTTT,CASSVAGLFTDTQYF
TRBV10-3,.,.,TRBJ1-4,TGTGCCATGAGGGTTAATGAAAAACTGTTTTTT,CAMRVNEKLFF
TRBV27,few,.,TRBJ1-1,TGTGCCAGCAGGAGAACAGGGACGTTCACTGAAGCTTTCTTT,CASRRTGTFTEAFF
TRBV7-6,.,TRBD1,TRBJ2-7,TGTGCCAGCAGCTTAGCGGGACAGCTCTACGAGCAGTACTTC,CASSLAGQLYEQYF
TRBV28,.,TRBD1,TRBJ1-2,TGTGCCAGCAGTTCTCCGGGACAGGGCGCATCCGACTATGGCTACACCTTC,CASSSPGQGASDYGYTF
TRBV7-6,.,.,TRBJ2-1,TGTGCCAGCAGCTCAGGAGGTTCAGGGAGAAATGAGCAGTTCTTC,CASSSGGSGRNEQFF
TRBV7-3,.,.,TRBJ1-1,TGTGCCAGCAGCTTTTCGCAGAACACTGAAGCTTTCTTT,CASSFSQNTEAFF
TRBV10-3,.,.,TRBJ2-2,TGTGCCATCAGTGAGTCAGGGGCTAGTACCGGGGAGCTGTTTTTT,CAISESGASTGELFF
TRBV28,.,.,TRBJ2-2,TGTGCCAGCAGTTACCCAGGGGTCAACACCGGGGAGCTGTTTTTT,CASSYPGVNTGELFF
TRBV11-2,.,TRBD2,TRBJ2-7,TGTGCCAGCAGCACCCGACTAGCGCTCGAGCAGTACTTC,CASSTRLALEQYF
TRBV29-1,few,TRBD1,TRBJ1-5,TGCAGCGTTGCCCAAGGACAGGGGGGCGGACCCCAGCATTTT,CSVAQGQGGGPQHF
TRBV9,once,.,TRBJ2-1,TGTGCCAGCAGCGTTAGGCGGGATAACAATGAGCAGTTCTTC,CASSVRRDNNEQFF
TRBV14,.,.,TRBJ2-5,TGTGCCAGCAGCCAAGTAGTAGGGCAAGAGACCCAGTACTTC,CASSQVVGQETQYF
TRBV2,.,.,TRBJ1-4,TGTGCCAGCAGTAGGCAAGGTCTTGAAAAACTGTTTTTT,CASSRQGLEKLFF
TRBV9,.,.,TRBJ2-7,TGTGCCAGCAGCGTACAGCCGGCTAATGGCGAGCAGTACTTC,CASSVQPANGEQYF
TRBV15,.,.,TRBJ2-3,TGTGCCACCAGCGGGTATGGTGAGGGCACAGATACGCAGTATTTT,CATSGYGEGTDTQYF